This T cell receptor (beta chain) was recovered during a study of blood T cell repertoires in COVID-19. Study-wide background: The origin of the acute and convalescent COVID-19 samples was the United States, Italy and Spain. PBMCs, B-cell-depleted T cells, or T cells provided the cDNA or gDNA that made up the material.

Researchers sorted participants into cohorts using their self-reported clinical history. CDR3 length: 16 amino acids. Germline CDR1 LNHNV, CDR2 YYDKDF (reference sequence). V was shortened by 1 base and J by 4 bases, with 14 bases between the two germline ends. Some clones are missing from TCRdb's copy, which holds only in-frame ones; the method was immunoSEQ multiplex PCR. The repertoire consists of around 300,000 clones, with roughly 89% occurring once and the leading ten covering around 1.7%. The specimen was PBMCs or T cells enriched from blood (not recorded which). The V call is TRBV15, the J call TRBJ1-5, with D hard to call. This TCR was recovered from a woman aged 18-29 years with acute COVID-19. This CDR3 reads CATSRGESRTNQPQHF. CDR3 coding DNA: TGTGCCACCAGCAGAGGGGAGAGCAGAACAAATCAGCCCCAGCATTTT.